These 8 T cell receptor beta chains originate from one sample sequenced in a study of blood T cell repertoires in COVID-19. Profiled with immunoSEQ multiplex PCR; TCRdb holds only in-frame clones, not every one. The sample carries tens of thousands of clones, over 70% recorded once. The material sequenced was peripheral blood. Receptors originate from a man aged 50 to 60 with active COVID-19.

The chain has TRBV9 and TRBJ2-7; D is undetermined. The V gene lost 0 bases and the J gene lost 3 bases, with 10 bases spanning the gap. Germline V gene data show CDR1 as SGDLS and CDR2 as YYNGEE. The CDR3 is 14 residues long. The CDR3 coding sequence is TGTGCCAGCAGCGTAGGGTTCGGCGGCTACGAGCAGTACTTC. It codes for CASSVGFGGYEQYF.

CDR3 in amino acids: CATFRDRDEKLFF. The CDR3, as DNA: TGTGCCACCTTCCGGGACAGGGATGAAAAACTGTTTTTT. V is TRBV2 and J is TRBJ1-4; TRBD1 matches at 9 bases. The CDR3 length is 13 residues. Trimming removed 10 bases from V and 6 bases from J; junction bases left unmatched: 6. CDR1 and CDR2 from the germline V gene are SNHLY and FYNNEI.

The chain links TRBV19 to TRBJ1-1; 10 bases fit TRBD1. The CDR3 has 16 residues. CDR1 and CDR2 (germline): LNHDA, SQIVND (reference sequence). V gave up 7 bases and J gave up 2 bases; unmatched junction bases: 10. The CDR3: CASTPTTGGRNTEAFF. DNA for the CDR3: TGTGCCAGTACCCCCACGACAGGGGGCCGAAACACTGAAGCTTTCTTT.

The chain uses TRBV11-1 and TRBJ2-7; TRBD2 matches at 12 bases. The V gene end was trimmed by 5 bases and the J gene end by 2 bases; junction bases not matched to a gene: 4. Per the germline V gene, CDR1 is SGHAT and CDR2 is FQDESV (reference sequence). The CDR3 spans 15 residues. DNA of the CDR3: TGTGCCAGCAGCCGGACTAGCGGGGCACCCTACGAGCAGTACTTC. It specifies CASSRTSGAPYEQYF.

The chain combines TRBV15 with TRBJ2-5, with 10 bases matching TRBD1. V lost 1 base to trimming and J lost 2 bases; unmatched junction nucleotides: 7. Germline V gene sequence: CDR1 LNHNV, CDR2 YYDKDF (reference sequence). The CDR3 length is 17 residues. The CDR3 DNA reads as TGTGCCACCAGCAGAGCCGGGACAGGGGTCTTTCAAGAGACCCAGTACTTC. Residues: CATSRAGTGVFQETQYF. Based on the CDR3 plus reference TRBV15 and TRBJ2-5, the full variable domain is DAMVIQNPRYQVTQFGKPVTLSCSQTLNHNVMYWYQQKSSQAPKLLFHYYDKDFNNEADTPDNFQSRRPNTSFCFLDIRSPGLGDTAMYLCATSRAGTGVFQETQYFGPGTRLLVL.

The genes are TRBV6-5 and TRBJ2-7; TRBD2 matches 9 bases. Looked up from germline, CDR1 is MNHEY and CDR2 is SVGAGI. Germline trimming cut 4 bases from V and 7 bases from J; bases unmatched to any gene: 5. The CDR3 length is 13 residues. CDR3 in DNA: TGTGCCAGCAGTTCCAGCGGGGGGAGAGAGCAGTACTTC. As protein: CASSSSGGREQYF.

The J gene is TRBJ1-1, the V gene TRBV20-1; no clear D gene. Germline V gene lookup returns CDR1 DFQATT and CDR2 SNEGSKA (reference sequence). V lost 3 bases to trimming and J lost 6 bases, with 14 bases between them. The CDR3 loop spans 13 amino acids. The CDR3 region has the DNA TGCAGTGCTAGTCGGGGAAGAGGGCCTGAAGCTTTCTTT. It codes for CSASRGRGPEAFF.

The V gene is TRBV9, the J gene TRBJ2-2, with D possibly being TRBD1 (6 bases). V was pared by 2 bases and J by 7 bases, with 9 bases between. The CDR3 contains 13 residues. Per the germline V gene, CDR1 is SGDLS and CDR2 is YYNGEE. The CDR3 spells CASSVTGRGELFF. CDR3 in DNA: TGTGCCAGCAGCGTTACAGGGCGCGGGGAGCTGTTTTTT.